Listed below are T cell receptor beta chains from one sample, sequenced in a study of T cells in Graves' hyperthyroidism and ophthalmopathy. TCRdb independently ran MiXCR on the multiplex PCR reads; one entry per CDR3 protein. This table has roughly 150,000 distinct CDR3 sequences, roughly 10% appearing once. Sequenced input: blood. The receptors stem from a woman younger than 35 with Graves' hyperthyroidism that later progressed to Graves' ophthalmopathy. CDR3s include the opening cysteine and the closing phenylalanine or tryptophan. A D gene is named only where the DNA matches it firmly. A clone size is listed for some rows: how often the clone was seen (once, few, many), or a class if it is expanded.

V: TRBV7-8; J: TRBJ2-1; D: TRBD2; size: -; DNA: TGTGCCAGCAGCTTGGAGTTGGGACTAGCGGGAAAGGGTGAGCAGTTCTTC; CDR3: CASSLELGLAGKGEQFF
V: TRBV14; J: TRBJ1-3; D: -; size: -; DNA: TGTGCCAGCAGCCAAGAATGGGGGTATGGAAACACCATATATTTT; CDR3: CASSQEWGYGNTIYF
V: TRBV12-3/TRBV12-4; J: TRBJ2-7; D: TRBD1; size: many; DNA: TGTGCCAGCAGCAACTCGGACAGGGCACTATACGAGCAGTACTTC; CDR3: CASSNSDRALYEQYF
V: TRBV2; J: TRBJ2-5; D: -; size: many; DNA: TGTGCCAGCAGTCTCGGCGGGACACCCCAAGAGACCCAGTACTTC; CDR3: CASSLGGTPQETQYF
V: TRBV27; J: TRBJ1-5; D: -; size: many; DNA: TGTGCCAGCAGTTTCAGGTCTGGTGATGATAGCAATCAGCCCCAGCATTTT; CDR3: CASSFRSGDDSNQPQHF
V: TRBV20-1; J: TRBJ2-1; D: TRBD2; size: -; DNA: TGCAGTGCCCTTCTAGCGGAAAACTACAGTGAGCAGTTCTTC; CDR3: CSALLAENYSEQFF
V: TRBV5-1; J: TRBJ2-3; D: TRBD2; size: many; DNA: TGCGCCAGCAGCTCCGGGACTAGTATTGCTACGCAGTATTTT; CDR3: CASSSGTSIATQYF
V: TRBV27; J: TRBJ1-6; D: TRBD1; size: many; DNA: TGTGCCAGCAGGACGGGACAGGGGGGGGGGTCACCCCTCCACTTT; CDR3: CASRTGQGGGSPLHF
V: TRBV5-8; J: TRBJ2-4; D: -; size: -; DNA: TGTGCCAGCAGTTCGGCCCCACACTTAGCCAAAAACATTCAGTACTTC; CDR3: CASSSAPHLAKNIQYF
V: TRBV4-2; J: TRBJ1-4; D: -; size: few; DNA: TGTGCCAGCAGCCAATTAGGGAAAAAACTGTTTTTT; CDR3: CASSQLGKKLFF
V: TRBV9; J: TRBJ2-1; D: TRBD2; size: few; DNA: TGTGCCAGCAGCGTTAGCGGGTATGAGCAGTTCTTC; CDR3: CASSVSGYEQFF
V: TRBV19; J: TRBJ1-4; D: TRBD1; size: -; DNA: TGTGCCAGTAGTATTGGACAGGGGAAGGAAAAACTGTTTTTT; CDR3: CASSIGQGKEKLFF
V: TRBV6-1; J: TRBJ1-5; D: TRBD1; size: many; DNA: TGTGCCAGCAGTCGCGGACAGGGGGCCCATAATCAGCCCCAGCATTTT; CDR3: CASSRGQGAHNQPQHF